Listed below are T cell receptor beta chains from one sample, sequenced in a study of early T cells in non-severe SARS-CoV-2 infection. TCRdb re-called the 5' RACE reads through MiXCR, storing one row per CDR3 protein. The data contain around 80,000 distinct CDR3 sequences, roughly 13% of them singletons. Sequencing was done on a sample of whole blood. These receptors were taken from an adult who was a healthcare worker with PCR-confirmed SARS-CoV-2 infection or an uninfected control (not recorded which). The CDR3 runs from the conserved cysteine through the conserved F or W. Each record gives: J gene, D gene, V gene, clone size, CDR3 protein, CDR3 DNA. A D gene is named only where the DNA matches it firmly. A clone size is listed for some rows: how often the clone was seen (once, few, many), or a class if it is expanded.

TRBJ1-6 TRBD1 TRBV5-1 many CASSAGTGSNSPLHF TGCGCCAGCAGCGCAGGGACAGGGTCTAATTCACCCCTCCACTTT
TRBJ2-3 TRBD2 TRBV20-1 many CSARDGTSGVRTDTQYF TGCAGTGCTAGAGATGGGACTAGCGGTGTAAGGACAGATACGCAGTATTTT
TRBJ2-7 - TRBV5-1 - CASSFGGSGEQYF TGCGCCAGCAGCTTCGGTGGAAGTGGCGAGCAGTACTTC
TRBJ2-1 - TRBV7-8 - CASSYSRAEQFF TGTGCCAGCAGCTACTCAAGAGCTGAGCAGTTCTTC
TRBJ1-1 - TRBV20-1 - CSARSRGEWNTEAFF TGCAGTGCTAGGTCCAGGGGAGAATGGAACACTGAAGCTTTCTTT
TRBJ2-7 - TRBV20-1 - CSAGTMSYEQYF TGCAGTGCTGGCACAATGAGTTACGAGCAGTACTTC
TRBJ1-4 - TRBV5-6 - CASSLGRRGEKLFF TGTGCCAGCAGCTTAGGCAGACGCGGTGAAAAACTGTTTTTT
TRBJ2-1 TRBD2 TRBV29-1 - CSVGGTTESYNEQFF TGCAGCGTCGGGGGGACTACCGAATCCTACAATGAGCAGTTCTTC
TRBJ1-1 - TRBV7-9 many CASTRSTEAFF TGTGCCAGCACCCGAAGCACTGAAGCTTTCTTT
TRBJ2-5 - TRBV6-2/TRBV6-3 few CASSYTTWGQTQYF TGTGCCAGCAGTTACACAACCTGGGGCCAGACCCAGTACTTC
TRBJ2-1 TRBD1 TRBV30 few CAWDRGSENEQFF TGTGCCTGGGACAGGGGTTCGGAAAATGAGCAGTTCTTC
TRBJ1-1 TRBD1 TRBV4-1 few CASSQEMDRGLGTEAFF TGCGCCAGCAGCCAAGAAATGGACAGGGGGTTAGGGACTGAAGCTTTCTTT
TRBJ2-1 TRBD1 TRBV28 - CASSYDRGSEQFF TGTGCCAGCAGTTACGACAGGGGGTCTGAGCAGTTCTTC